What follows is one TCR beta chain and its context. The CDR3 has 12 amino acids. Trimming took 7 bases from V and 5 from J; bases not matched to a gene: 8. Germline loops: CDR1 SQVTM, CDR2 ANQGSEA. These data belong to a study of human T cells and chemical hapten exposure. TCRdb passed the RACE reads through MiXCR, listing each CDR3 protein once. The table has tens of thousands of distinct CDR3 sequences, approximately 10% seen once; the top ten hold 14%. As to time point: patch test 2, 6 weeks after DPC sensitization. Treatment denoted: therapeutic diphenylcyclopropenone sensitization with weekly scalp DPC. Someone pulled total RNA out of unfractionated whole blood.

The sequences come from whole blood, collected in connection with sensitization to the hapten diphenylcyclopropenone (DPC). This sequence joins TRBV29-1 and TRBJ2-7, with TRBD1 matching over 7 bases. The source of this sequence is a woman in her 30s with alopecia areata. Some clones in this sample may be carry-over from other donors' samples. The CDR3 sequence: CSAWTGTDEQYF. In DNA, the CDR3 is TGCAGCGCCTGGACCGGGACAGACGAGCAGTACTTC.